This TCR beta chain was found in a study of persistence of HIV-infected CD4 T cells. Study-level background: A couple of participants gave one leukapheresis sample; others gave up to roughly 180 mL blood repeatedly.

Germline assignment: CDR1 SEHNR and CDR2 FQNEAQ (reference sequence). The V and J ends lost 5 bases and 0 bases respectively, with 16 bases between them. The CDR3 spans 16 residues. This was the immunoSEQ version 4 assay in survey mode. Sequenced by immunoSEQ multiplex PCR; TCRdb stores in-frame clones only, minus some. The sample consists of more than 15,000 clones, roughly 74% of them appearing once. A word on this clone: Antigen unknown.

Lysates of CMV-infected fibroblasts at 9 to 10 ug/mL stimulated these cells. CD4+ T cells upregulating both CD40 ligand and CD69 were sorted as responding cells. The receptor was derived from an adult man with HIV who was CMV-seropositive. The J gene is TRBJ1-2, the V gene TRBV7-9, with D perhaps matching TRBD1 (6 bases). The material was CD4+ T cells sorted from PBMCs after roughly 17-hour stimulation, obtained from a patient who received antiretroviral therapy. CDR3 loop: CASSNFDRIPNYGYTF. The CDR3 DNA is TGTGCCAGCAGCAACTTCGACAGGATCCCTAACTATGGCTACACCTTC.